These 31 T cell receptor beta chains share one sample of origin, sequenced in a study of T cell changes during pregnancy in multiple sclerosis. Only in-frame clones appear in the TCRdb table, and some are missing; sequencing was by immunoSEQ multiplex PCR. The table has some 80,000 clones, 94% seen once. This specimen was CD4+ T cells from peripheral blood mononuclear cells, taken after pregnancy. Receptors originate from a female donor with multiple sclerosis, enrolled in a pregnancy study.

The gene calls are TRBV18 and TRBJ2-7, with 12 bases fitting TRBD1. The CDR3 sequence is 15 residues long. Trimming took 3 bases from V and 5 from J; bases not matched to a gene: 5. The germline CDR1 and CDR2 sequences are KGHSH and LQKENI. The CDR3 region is CASSPGTGGQNEQYF. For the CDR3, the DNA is TGTGCCAGCTCACCCGGGACAGGGGGCCAGAACGAGCAGTACTTC.

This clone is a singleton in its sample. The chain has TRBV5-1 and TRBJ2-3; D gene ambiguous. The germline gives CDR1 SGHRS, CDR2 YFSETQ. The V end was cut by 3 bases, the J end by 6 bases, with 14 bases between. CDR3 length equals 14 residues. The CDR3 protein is CASSSDQTTDTQYF. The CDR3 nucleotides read TGCGCCAGCAGCTCCGACCAAACGACTGATACGCAGTATTTT.

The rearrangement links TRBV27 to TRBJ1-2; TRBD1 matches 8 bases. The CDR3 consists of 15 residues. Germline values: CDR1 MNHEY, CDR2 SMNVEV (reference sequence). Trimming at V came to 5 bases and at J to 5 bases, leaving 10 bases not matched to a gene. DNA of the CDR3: TGTGCCAGCAGTCCTAAAACGGGACAGGTTTATGGCTACACCTTC. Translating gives CASSPKTGQVYGYTF.

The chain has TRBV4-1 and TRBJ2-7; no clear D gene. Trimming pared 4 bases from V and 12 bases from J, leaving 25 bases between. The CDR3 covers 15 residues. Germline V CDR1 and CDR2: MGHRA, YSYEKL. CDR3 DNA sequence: TGCGCCAGCAGCCCGCCGCCAGACACTCCACCCTCCCGGTACTTC. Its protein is CASSPPPDTPPSRYF.

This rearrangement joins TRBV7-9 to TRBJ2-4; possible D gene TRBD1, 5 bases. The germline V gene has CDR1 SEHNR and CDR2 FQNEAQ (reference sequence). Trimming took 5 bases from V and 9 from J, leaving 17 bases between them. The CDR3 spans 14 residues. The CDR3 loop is CASSVQVSPGIQYF. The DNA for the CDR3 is TGTGCCAGCAGCGTACAGGTTTCACCCGGCATTCAGTACTTC.

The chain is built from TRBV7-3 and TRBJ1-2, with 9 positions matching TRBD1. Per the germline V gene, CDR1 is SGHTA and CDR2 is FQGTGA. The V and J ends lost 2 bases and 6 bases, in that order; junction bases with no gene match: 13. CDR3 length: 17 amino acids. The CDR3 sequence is CASSLPTRTGELNGYTF. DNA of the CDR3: TGTGCCAGCAGCTTACCCACCAGGACAGGGGAGTTGAATGGCTACACCTTC.

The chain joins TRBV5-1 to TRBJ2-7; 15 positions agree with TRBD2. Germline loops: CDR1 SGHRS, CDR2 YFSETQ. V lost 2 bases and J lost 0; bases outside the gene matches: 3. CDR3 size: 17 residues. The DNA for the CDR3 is TGCGCCAGCAGCTTCGGACTAGCGGGAGGGAGCTCCTACGAGCAGTACTTC. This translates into CASSFGLAGGSSYEQYF.

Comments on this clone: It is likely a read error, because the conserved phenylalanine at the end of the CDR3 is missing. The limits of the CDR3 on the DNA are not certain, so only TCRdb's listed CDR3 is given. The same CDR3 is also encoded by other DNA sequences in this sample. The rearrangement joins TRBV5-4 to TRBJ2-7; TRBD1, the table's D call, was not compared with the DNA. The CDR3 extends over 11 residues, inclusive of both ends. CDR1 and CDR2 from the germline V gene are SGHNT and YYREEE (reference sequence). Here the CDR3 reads CASSQEVTGSL.

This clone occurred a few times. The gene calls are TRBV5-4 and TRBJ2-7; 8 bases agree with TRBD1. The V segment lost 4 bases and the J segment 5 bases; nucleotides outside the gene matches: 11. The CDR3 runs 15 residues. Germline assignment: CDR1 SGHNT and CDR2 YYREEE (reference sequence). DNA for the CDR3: TGTGCCAGCAGCCATAGAGGAGACAGGGGACACGAGCAGTACTTC. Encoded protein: CASSHRGDRGHEQYF.

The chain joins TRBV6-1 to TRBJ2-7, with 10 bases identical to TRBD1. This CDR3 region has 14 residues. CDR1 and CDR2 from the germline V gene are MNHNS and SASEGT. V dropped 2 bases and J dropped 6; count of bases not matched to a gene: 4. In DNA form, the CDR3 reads TGTGCCAGCAGTGAAAGGACAGGGGGAGGCGAGCAGTACTTC. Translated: CASSERTGGGEQYF.

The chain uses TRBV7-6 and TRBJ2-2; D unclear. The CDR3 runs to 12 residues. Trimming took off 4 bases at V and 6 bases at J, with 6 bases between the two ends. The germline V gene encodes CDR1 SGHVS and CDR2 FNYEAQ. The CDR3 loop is CASSSPAGELFF. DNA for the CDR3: TGTGCCAGCAGCTCACCAGCCGGGGAGCTGTTTTTT.

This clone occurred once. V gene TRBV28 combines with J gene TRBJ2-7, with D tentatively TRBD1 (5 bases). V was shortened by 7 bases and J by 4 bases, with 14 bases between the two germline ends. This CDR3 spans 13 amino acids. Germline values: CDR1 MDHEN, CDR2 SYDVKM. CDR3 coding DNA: TGTGCCAGCACTGCAGGGATCAGGTACGAGCAGTACTTC. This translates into CASTAGIRYEQYF.

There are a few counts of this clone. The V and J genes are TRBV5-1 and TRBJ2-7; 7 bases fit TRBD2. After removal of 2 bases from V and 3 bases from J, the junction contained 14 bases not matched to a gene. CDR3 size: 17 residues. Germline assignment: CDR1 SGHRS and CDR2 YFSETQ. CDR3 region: CASSFVGGGSGDYEQYF. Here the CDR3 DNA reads TGCGCCAGCAGCTTTGTTGGTGGAGGAAGCGGGGACTACGAGCAGTACTTC. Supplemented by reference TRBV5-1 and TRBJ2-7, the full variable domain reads KAGVTQTPRYLIKTRGQQVTLSCSPISGHRSVSWYQQTPGQGLQFLFEYFSETQRNKGNFPGRFSGRQFSNSRSEMNVSTLELGDSALYLCASSFVGGGSGDYEQYFGPGTRLTVT.

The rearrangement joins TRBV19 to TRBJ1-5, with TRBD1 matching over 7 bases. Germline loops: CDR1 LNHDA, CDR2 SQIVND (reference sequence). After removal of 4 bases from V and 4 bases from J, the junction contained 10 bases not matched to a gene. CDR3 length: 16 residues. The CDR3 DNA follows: TGTGCCAGTAGTACCAGACCGGGACAGAGTAATCAGCCCCAGCATTTT. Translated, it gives CASSTRPGQSNQPQHF.

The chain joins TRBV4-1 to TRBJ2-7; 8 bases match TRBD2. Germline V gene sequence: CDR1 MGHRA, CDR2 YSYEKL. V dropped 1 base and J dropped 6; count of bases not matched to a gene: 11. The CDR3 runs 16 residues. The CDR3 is CASSQVGLARGVEQYF. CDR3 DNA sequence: TGCGCCAGCAGCCAAGTCGGACTAGCCCGGGGGGTCGAGCAGTACTTC.

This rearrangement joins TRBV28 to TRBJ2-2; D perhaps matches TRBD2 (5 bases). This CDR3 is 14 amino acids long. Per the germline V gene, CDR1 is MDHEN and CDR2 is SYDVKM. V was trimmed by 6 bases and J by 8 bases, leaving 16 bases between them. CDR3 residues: CASSVRRRSGELFF. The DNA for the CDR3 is TGTGCCAGCAGCGTTAGGAGGAGGTCGGGGGAGCTGTTTTTT. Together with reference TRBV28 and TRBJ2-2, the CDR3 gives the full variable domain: DVKVTQSSRYLVKRTGEKVFLECVQDMDHENMFWYRQDPGLGLRLIYFSYDVKMKEKGDIPEGYSVSREKKERFSLILESASTNQTSMYLCASSVRRRSGELFFGEGSRLTVL.

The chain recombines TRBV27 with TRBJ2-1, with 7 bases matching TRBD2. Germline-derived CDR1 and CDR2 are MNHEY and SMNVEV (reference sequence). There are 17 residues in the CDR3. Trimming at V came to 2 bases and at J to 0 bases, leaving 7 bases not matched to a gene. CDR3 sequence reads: CASSLPTSATSYNEQFF. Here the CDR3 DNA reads TGTGCCAGCAGTTTACCTACTAGCGCCACCTCCTACAATGAGCAGTTCTTC.

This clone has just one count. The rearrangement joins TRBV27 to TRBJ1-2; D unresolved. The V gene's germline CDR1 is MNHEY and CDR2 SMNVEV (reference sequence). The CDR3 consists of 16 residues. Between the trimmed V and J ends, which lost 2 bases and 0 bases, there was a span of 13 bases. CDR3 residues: CASSLRQTLANYGYTF. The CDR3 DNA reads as TGTGCCAGCAGTTTAAGGCAGACTTTAGCTAACTATGGCTACACCTTC.

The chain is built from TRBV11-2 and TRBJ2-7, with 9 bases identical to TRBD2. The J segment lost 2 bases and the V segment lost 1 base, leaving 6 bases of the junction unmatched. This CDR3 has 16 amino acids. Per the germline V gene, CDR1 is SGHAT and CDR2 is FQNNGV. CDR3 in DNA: TGTGCCAGCAGCTTAGTCCTAGCGGGAAGGACCTACGAGCAGTACTTC. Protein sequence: CASSLVLAGRTYEQYF.

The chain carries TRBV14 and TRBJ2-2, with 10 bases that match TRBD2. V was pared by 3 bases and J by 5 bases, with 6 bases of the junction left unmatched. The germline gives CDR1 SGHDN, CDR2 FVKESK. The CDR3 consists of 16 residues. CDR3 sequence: CASSQTSGLDTGELFF. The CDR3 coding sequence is TGTGCCAGCAGCCAGACTAGCGGGCTGGATACCGGGGAGCTGTTTTTT.

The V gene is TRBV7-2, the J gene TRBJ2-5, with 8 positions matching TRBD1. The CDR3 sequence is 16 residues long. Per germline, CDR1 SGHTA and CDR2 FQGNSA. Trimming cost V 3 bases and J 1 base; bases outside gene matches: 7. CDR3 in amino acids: CASSFRAGGFQETQYF. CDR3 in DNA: TGTGCCAGCAGCTTTCGTGCAGGGGGCTTCCAAGAGACCCAGTACTTC.

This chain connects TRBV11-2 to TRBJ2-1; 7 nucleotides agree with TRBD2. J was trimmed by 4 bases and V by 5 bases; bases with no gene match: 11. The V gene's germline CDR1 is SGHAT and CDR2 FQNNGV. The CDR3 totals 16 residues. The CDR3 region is CASSLRLAGGYNEQFF. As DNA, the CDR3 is TGTGCCAGCAGCCTCAGACTAGCTGGGGGATACAATGAGCAGTTCTTC.

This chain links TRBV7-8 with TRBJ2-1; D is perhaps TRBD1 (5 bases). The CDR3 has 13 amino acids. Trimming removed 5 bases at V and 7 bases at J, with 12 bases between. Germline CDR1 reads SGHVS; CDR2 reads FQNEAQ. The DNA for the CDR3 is TGTGCCAGCAGCACCCCGACAGAAAATGAGCAGTTCTTC. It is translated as CASSTPTENEQFF.

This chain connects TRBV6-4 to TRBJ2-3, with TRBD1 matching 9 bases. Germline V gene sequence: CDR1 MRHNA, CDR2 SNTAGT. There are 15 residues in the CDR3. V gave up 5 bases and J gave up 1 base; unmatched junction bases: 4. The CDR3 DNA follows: TGTGCCAGCAGTTTGGACAGGGGAGGCACAGATACGCAGTATTTT. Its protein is CASSLDRGGTDTQYF.

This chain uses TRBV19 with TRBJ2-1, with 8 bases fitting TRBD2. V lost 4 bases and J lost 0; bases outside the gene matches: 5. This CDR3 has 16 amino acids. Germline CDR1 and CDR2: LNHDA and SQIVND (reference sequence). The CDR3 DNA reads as TGTGCCAGTAGTAGACTAGCGCAATTCTCCTACAATGAGCAGTTCTTC. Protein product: CASSRLAQFSYNEQFF.

CDR3 region: CASRPRGRMNTEAFF. The CDR3 region has the DNA TGTGCCAGCAGACCCCGAGGGAGAATGAACACTGAAGCTTTCTTT. The V and J genes are TRBV6-6 and TRBJ1-1; D is undetermined. This CDR3 region has 15 residues. CDR1 and CDR2 from the germline V gene are MNHNY and SVGAGI (reference sequence). Trimming took off 6 bases at V and 0 bases at J, with 14 bases between the two ends.

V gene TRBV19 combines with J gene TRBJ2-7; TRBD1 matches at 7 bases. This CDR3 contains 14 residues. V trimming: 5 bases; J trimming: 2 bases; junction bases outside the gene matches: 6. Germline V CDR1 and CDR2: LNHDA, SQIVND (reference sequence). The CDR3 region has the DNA TGTGCCAGTAGTCCTTCGACAGGGCCCTACGAGCAGTACTTC. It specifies CASSPSTGPYEQYF.

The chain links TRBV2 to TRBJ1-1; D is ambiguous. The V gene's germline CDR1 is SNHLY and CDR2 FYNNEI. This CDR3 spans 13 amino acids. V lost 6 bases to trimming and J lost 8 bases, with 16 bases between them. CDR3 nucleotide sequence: TGTGCCAGCAGGGGTGGGCCTCACCAGGAAGCTTTCTTT. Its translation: CASRGGPHQEAFF.

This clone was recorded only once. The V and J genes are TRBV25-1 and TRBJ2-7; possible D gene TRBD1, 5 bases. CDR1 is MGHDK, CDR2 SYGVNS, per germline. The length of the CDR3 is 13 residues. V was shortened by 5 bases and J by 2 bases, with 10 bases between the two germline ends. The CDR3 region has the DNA TGTGCCAGCAGTTTAGGGGTCGCCTACGAGCAGTACTTC. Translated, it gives CASSLGVAYEQYF.

DNA of the CDR3: TGTGCCAGCAGCTTAACAAAAGCCATCGACAGGGATAACTATGGCTACACCTTC. Its translation: CASSLTKAIDRDNYGYTF. V and J are TRBV7-9 and TRBJ1-2; 7 bases map to TRBD1. CDR1 is SEHNR, CDR2 FQNEAQ, per germline (reference sequence). Trimming cost V 2 bases and J 1 base; bases outside gene matches: 13. This CDR3 comprises 18 residues.

For the CDR3, the DNA is TGTGCCAGCAGCTTGTTCCTCGGGACAGGGAATGGCTACACCTTC. The encoded protein is CASSLFLGTGNGYTF. The chain uses TRBV5-8 and TRBJ1-2; 9 bases agree with TRBD1. V was clipped by 1 base and J by 6 bases; unmatched bases: 7. CDR1 is SGHTS and CDR2 is YDEGEE in the germline V gene. This CDR3 contains 15 residues.